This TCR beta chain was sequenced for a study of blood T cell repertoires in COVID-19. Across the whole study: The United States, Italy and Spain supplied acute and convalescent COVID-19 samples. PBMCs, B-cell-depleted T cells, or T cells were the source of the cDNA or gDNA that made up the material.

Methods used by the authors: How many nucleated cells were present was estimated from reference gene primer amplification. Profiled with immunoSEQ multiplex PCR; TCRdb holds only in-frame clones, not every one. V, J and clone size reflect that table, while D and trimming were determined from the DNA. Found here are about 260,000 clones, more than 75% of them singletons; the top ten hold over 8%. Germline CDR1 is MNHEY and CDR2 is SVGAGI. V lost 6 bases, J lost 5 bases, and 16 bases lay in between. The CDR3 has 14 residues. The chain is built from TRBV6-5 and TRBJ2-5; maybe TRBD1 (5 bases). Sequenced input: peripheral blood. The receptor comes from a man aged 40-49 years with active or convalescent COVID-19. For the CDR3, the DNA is TGTGCCAGCAGCCCGACAGATTGGCGTGAGACCCAGTACTTC. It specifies CASSPTDWRETQYF.